The 10 T cell receptor beta chains below all came from one sample that was sequenced in a study of T cell responses to AZD1222 COVID-19 vaccine. Measured with immunoSEQ multiplex PCR; TCRdb has only the in-frame clones, and not every one. The sample has 140,000 or so clones, 80% to 95% seen once. This specimen was peripheral blood, taken 28 days after the second AZD1222 dose. These receptors all come from an adult who received the AZD1222 COVID-19 vaccine.

The chain has TRBV6-5 and TRBJ1-1; D is undetermined. This CDR3 comprises 15 residues. V dropped 7 bases and J dropped 2 bases, with 17 bases sitting between them. Germline CDR1 is MNHEY and CDR2 is SVGAGI. In nucleotides, the CDR3 is TGTGCCAGCACCCCCCCGGGCACTCCAAACACTGAAGCTTTCTTT. Residues: CASTPPGTPNTEAFF.

The chain combines TRBV7-2 with TRBJ1-4; perhaps TRBD1 as D (5 bases). V was pared by 1 base and J by 5 bases, with 8 bases between. In germline, CDR1 is SGHTA, CDR2 FQGNSA. This CDR3 spans 14 amino acids. CDR3 in amino acids: CASSLGGPNEKLFF. The CDR3 nucleotides read TGTGCCAGCAGCTTAGGGGGACCCAATGAAAAACTGTTTTTT.

The chain has TRBV10-3 and TRBJ2-1; 7 bases fit TRBD2. CDR1 is ENHRY and CDR2 is SYGVKD in the germline V gene. This CDR3 contains 15 residues. J was trimmed by 0 bases and V by 3 bases; bases with no gene match: 2. The CDR3 here is CAISDGGSSYNEQFF. DNA for the CDR3: TGTGCCATCAGTGATGGCGGGAGCTCCTACAATGAGCAGTTCTTC.

This sequence joins TRBV5-4 and TRBJ2-1; TRBD1 might be the D (5 bases). Trimming cost V 3 bases and J 5 bases, with 15 bases left between them. The CDR3 has 15 amino acids. Germline lookup yields CDR1 SGHNT and CDR2 YYREEE (reference sequence). CDR3 sequence (DNA): TGTGCCAGCAGCTCAGACATTACAGGAAACAATGAGCAGTTCTTC. Translation: CASSSDITGNNEQFF.

The rearrangement uses TRBV19 and TRBJ1-1; 7 bases line up with TRBD1. The germline gives CDR1 LNHDA, CDR2 SQIVND (reference sequence). Trimming took 5 bases from V and 1 from J; bases not matched to a gene: 7. The CDR3 spans 15 residues. The CDR3 DNA is TGTGCCAGTAGTCGCAGACAGGGTGCGAACACTGAAGCTTTCTTT. Protein: CASSRRQGANTEAFF.

The chain couples TRBV6-2 or TRBV6-3 to TRBJ2-6; unclear D gene. Trimming took 6 bases from V and 0 from J, leaving 12 bases between them. CDR1 is MNHEY, CDR2 SVGEGT, per germline. The CDR3 contains 16 residues. This CDR3 is CASSPGDHSGANVLTF. CDR3 DNA: TGTGCCAGCAGCCCAGGCGACCACTCTGGGGCCAACGTCCTGACTTTC.

CDR3 sequence: CASSQEFPGASGRSYEQYF. CDR3 coding DNA: TGCGCCAGCAGCCAAGAGTTTCCAGGGGCTAGCGGGAGAAGCTACGAGCAGTACTTC. The chain recombines TRBV4-1 with TRBJ2-7; 10 bases are a match to TRBD2. The trim removed 0 bases at V and 3 bases at J, leaving 14 bases unmatched. Per the germline V gene, CDR1 is MGHRA and CDR2 is YSYEKL. This CDR3 comprises 19 residues.

The rearrangement uses TRBV29-1 and TRBJ1-2; D is possibly TRBD1 (6 bases). The germline V gene has CDR1 SQVTM and CDR2 ANQGSEA. CDR3 size: 9 residues. The CDR3 nucleotides are TGCAAACAGGGAAGGGGCTACACCTTC. Translation: CKQGRGYTF.

The genes are TRBV3-1 (or the pseudogene TRBV3-2) and TRBJ2-3; D is possibly TRBD2 (7 bases). The CDR3 has 15 amino acids. CDR1 LGHDT and CDR2 YNNKEL come from the germline V gene (reference sequence). V was pared by 1 base and J by 6 bases, with 14 bases between. Here the CDR3 reads CASSQAAGTWDTQYF. The CDR3 coding sequence is TGTGCCAGCAGCCAAGCAGCGGGGACATGGGATACGCAGTATTTT.

The chain carries TRBV6-2 or TRBV6-3 and TRBJ2-6, with 8 bases identical to TRBD2. The V gene end was trimmed by 6 bases and the J gene end by 0 bases; junction bases not matched to a gene: 7. The CDR3 length is 17 residues. Per the germline V gene, CDR1 is MNHEY and CDR2 is SVGEGT. The CDR3 sequence is CASSPARGGSGANVLTF. The CDR3 bases are TGTGCCAGCAGCCCCGCCCGGGGGGGCTCTGGGGCCAACGTCCTGACTTTC.